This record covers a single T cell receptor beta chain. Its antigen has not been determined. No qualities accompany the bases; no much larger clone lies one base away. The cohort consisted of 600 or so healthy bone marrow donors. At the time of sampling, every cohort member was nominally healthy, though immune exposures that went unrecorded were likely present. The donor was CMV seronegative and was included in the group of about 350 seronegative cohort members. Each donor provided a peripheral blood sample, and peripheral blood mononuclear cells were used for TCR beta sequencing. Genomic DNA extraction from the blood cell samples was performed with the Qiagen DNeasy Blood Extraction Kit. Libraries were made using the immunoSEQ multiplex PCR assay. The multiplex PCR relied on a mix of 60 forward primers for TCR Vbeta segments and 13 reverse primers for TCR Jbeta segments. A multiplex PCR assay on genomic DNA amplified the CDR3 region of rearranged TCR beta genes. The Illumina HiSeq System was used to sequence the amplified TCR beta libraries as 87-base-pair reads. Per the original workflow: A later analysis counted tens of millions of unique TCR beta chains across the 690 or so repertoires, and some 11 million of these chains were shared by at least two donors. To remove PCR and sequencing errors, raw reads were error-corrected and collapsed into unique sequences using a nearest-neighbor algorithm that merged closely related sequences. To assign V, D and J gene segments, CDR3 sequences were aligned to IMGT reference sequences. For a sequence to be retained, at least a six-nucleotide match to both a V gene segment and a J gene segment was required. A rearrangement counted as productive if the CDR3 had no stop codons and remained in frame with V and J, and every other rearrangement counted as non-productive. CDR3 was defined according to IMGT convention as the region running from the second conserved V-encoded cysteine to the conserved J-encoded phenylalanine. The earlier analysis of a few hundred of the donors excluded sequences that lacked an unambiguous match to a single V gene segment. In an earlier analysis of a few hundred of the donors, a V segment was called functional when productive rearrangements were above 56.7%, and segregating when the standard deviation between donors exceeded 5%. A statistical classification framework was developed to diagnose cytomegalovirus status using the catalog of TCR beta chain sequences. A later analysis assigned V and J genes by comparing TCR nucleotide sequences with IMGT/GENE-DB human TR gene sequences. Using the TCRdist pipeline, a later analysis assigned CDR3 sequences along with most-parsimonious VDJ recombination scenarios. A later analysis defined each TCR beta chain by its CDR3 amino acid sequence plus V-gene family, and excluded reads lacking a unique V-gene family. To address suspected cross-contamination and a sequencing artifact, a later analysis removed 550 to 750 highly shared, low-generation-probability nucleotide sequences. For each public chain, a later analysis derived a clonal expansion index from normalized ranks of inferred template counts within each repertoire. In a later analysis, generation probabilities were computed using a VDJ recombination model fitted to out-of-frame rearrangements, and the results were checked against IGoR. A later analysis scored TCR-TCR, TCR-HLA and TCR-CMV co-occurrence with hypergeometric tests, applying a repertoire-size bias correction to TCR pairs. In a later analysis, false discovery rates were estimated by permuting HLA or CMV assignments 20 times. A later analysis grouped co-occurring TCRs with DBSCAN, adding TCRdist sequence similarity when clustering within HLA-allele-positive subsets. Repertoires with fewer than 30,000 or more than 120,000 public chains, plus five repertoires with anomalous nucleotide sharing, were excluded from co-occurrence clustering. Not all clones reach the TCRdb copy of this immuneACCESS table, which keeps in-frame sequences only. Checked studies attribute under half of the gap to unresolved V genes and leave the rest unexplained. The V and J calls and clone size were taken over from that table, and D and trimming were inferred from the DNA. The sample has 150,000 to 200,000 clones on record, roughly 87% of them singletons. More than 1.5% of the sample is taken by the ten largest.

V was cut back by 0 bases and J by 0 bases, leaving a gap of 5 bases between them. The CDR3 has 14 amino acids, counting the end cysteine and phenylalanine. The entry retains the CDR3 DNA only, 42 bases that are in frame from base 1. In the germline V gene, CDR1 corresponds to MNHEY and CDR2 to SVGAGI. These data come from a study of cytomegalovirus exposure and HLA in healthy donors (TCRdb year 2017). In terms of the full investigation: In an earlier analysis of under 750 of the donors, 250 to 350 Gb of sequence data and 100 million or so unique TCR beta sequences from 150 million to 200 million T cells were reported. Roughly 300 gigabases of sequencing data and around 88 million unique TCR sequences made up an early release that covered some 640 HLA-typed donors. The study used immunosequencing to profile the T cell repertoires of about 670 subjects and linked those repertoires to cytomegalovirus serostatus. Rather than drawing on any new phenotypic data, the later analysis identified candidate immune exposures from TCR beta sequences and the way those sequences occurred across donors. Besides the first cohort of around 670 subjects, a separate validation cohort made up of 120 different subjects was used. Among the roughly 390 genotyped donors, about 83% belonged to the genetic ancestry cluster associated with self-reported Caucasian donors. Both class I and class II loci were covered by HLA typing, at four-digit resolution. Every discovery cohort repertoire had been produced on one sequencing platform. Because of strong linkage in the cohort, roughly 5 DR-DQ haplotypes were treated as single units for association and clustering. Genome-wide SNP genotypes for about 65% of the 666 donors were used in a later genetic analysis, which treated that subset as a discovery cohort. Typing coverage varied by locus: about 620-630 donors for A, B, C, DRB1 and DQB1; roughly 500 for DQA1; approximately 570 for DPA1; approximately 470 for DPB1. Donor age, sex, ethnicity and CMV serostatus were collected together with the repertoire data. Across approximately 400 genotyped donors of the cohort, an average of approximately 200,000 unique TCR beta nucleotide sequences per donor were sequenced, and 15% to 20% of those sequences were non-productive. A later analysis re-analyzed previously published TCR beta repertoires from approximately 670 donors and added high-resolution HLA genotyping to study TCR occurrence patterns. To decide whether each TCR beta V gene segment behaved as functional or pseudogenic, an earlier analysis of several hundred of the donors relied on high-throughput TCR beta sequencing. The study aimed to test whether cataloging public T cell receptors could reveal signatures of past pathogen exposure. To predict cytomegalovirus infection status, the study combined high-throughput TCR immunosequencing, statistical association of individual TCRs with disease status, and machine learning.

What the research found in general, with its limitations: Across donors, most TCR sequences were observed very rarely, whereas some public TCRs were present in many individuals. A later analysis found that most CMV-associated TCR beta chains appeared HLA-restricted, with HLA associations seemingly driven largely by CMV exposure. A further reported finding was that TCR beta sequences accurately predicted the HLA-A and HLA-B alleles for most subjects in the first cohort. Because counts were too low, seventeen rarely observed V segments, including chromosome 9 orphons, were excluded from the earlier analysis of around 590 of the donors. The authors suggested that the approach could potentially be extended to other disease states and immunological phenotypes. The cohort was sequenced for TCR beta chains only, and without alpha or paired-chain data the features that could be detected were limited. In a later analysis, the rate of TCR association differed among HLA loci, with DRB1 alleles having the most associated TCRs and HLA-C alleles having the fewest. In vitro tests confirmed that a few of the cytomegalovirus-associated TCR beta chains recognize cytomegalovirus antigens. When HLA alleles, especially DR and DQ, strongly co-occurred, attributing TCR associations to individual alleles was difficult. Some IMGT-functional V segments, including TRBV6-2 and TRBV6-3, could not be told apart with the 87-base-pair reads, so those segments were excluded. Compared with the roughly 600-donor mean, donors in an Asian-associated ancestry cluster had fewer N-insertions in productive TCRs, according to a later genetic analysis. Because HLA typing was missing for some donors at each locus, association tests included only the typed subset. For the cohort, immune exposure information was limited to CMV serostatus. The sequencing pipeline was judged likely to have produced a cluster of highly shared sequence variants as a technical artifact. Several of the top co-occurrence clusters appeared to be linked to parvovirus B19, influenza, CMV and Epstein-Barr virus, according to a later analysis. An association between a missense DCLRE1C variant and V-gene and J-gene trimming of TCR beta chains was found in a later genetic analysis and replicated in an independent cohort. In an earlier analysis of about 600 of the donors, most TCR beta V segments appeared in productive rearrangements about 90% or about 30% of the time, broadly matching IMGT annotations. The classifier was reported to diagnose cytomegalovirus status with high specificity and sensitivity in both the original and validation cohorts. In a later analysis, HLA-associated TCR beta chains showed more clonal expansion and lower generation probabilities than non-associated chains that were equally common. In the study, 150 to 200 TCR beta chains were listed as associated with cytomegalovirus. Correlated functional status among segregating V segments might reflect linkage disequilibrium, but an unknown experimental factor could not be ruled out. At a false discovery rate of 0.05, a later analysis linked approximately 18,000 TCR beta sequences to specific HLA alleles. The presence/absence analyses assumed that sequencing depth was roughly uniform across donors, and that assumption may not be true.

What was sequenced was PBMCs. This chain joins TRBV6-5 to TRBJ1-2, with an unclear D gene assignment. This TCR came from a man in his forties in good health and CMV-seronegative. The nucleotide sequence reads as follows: TGTGCCAGCAGTTACTCCAGGTCTAACTATGGCTACACCTTC. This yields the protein CASSYSRSNYGYTF.